This T cell receptor (beta chain) originates from a study of OX40 agonist ivuxolimab in advanced cancers. Study at large: Among those enrolled, mean age was roughly 62 years (range about 23 to 79) and 70% to 85% were male.

Overall study results and limits: The study observed clonal expansion of CD4+ and CD8+ blood T cells by week 6 at 0.1 to 3.0 mg/kg. Some patients who did not respond also had low normalized T-cell clonal expansion.

Germline values: CDR1 LNHNV, CDR2 YYDKDF (reference sequence). V was clipped by 1 base and J by 7 bases, with 16 bases between them. This CDR3 region has 15 residues. As for this clone: What it binds is unknown.

Sequenced by immunoSEQ multiplex PCR; TCRdb stores in-frame clones only, minus some. The table includes about 53,000 clones, about 88% detected once. This chain links TRBV15 with TRBJ1-2; weak D call: TRBD1 (5 bases). The material was CD4+ or CD8+ T cells sorted from blood, obtained in a trial of the OX40 agonist ivuxolimab. The source is an adult with an advanced solid tumor such as melanoma, head and neck, liver or kidney cancer. CDR3 residues: CATSRGVEGLVGYTF. The CDR3 nucleotides read TGTGCCACCAGCAGAGGGGTTGAGGGGCTCGTTGGCTACACCTTC. Based on the CDR3 plus reference TRBV15 and TRBJ1-2, the full variable domain is DAMVIQNPRYQVTQFGKPVTLSCSQTLNHNVMYWYQQKSSQAPKLLFHYYDKDFNNEADTPDNFQSRRPNTSFCFLDIRSPGLGDTAMYLCATSRGVEGLVGYTFGSGTRLTVV.